This T cell receptor beta chain was captured by sequencing in a study of beta chain features in type 1 diabetes. Findings and limits, study-wide: Shorter TCRB CDR3s, moderately but significantly so, were found in Type 1 diabetes patients in all four CD4+ subsets. Small HLA sub-analyses could not settle whether HLA shapes TCRB rearrangement. The similarity of naive, central memory and Treg TCRB repertoires appeared greater among patients than among healthy donors.

CDR1 is GTSNPN, CDR2 SVGIG, per germline (reference sequence). The CDR3 sequence is 13 residues long. Germline trimming cut 4 bases from V and 6 bases from J; bases unmatched to any gene: 8. Of note for this clone: The antigen is undetermined.

Sorting based on CD45RO/CCR7/CD25/CD127/CD95/CD27 separated CD4+ naive, central memory, regulatory and stem cell-like memory cells. The authors reverse transcribed all of the isolated RNA, so sequencing captured expressed TCRB transcripts. Measured with immunoSEQ multiplex PCR; TCRdb has only the in-frame clones, and not every one. The data show around 310,000 clones, roughly 14% seen once. What was sequenced was naive CD4+ T cells from blood. This TCR derives from a woman between 18 and 29 years old with type 1 diabetes. V gene TRBV30 combines with J gene TRBJ2-7, with 8 bases aligning to TRBD1. In DNA form, the CDR3 reads TGTGCCTGGATAGCAGGGGGCGGGGTCGAGCAGTACTTC. Protein: CAWIAGGGVEQYF.